One and the same sample provided the 20 T cell receptor beta chains below, sequenced in a study of T cells in Graves' hyperthyroidism and ophthalmopathy. Amplified regions were TCR beta CDR3 sequences from RNA transcripts. With the HTBI primer set, the TCR CDR3 went through a first round of RT-PCR. MiXCR was run by TCRdb on the multiplex PCR reads, yielding one entry per CDR3 protein. Among hundreds of thousands of distinct CDR3 sequences listed, 45% were seen once. Source material: peripheral blood or thyroid tissue (not recorded which). The receptors were gathered from an adult man with Graves' disease, either hyperthyroidism or ophthalmopathy (not recorded which).

This clonotype was observed a handful of times. This chain links TRBV20-1 with TRBJ2-7; 9 bases line up with TRBD1. The germline CDR1 and CDR2 sequences are DFQATT and SNEGSKA (reference sequence). This CDR3 is built from 13 residues. After removal of 6 bases from V and 7 bases from J, the junction contained 10 bases not matched to a gene. The CDR3 loop reads CSAPGQGLREQYF. The CDR3, as DNA: TGCAGTGCCCCGGGACAGGGTTTACGGGAGCAGTACTTC.

This clonotype was seen just once. This rearrangement joins TRBV20-1 to TRBJ1-3; a possible D gene is TRBD1 (5 bases). The CDR3 spans 14 residues. V dropped 5 bases and J dropped 7 bases, with 18 bases sitting between them. Germline assignment: CDR1 DFQATT and CDR2 SNEGSKA (reference sequence). In DNA form, the CDR3 reads TGCAGTGCTGGTGTAGGGGCCGGCAGCAACACCATATATTTT. Encoded protein: CSAGVGAGSNTIYF.

This clonotype was observed at least ten times. The rearrangement joins TRBV7-9 to TRBJ1-1; D is ambiguous. Germline V CDR1 and CDR2: SEHNR, FQNEAQ (reference sequence). Trimming removed 7 bases from V and 5 bases from J, with 8 bases in between. The CDR3 covers 11 residues. The CDR3: CASTVETEAFF. CDR3 bases: TGTGCCAGCACCGTGGAAACTGAAGCTTTCTTT.

The V and J genes are TRBV7-9 and TRBJ2-7; D not resolved. Germline V lookup: CDR1 SEHNR, CDR2 FQNEAQ (reference sequence). V lost 5 bases and J 3 bases, leaving 11 bases between the germline ends. The CDR3 length is 13 residues. The CDR3 DNA reads TGTGCCAGCAGCCCTAGTGGGGACTACGAGCAGTACTTC. Protein sequence: CASSPSGDYEQYF.

This clonotype was seen only a few times. This rearrangement joins TRBV19 to TRBJ2-5; no firm D call. This CDR3 is 14 amino acids long. CDR1 LNHDA and CDR2 SQIVND come from the germline V gene (reference sequence). V lost 2 bases and J lost 4, with 11 bases in between. DNA of the CDR3: TGTGCCAGTAGTATATCCCTAGGTGGAGAGACCCAGTACTTC. This sequence encodes CASSISLGGETQYF. Filled out from reference TRBV19 and TRBJ2-5, the complete variable domain reads DGGITQSPKYLFRKEGQNVTLSCEQNLNHDAMYWYRQDPGQGLRLIYYSQIVNDFQKGDIAEGYSVSREKKESFPLTVTSAQKNPTAFYLCASSISLGGETQYFGPGTRLLVL.

The V and J genes are TRBV7-8 and TRBJ2-2, with TRBD2 identical over 10 bases. Germline trimming cut 11 bases from V and 6 bases from J; bases unmatched to any gene: 9. CDR1 is SGHVS and CDR2 is FQNEAQ in the germline V gene. CDR3 size: 14 residues. CDR3 in amino acids: CAVEGAGGAGELFF. The CDR3 DNA is TGTGCCGTAGAGGGAGCGGGGGGGGCCGGGGAGCTGTTTTTT.

The chain has TRBV15 and TRBJ2-7; the D gene could be TRBD1 or TRBD2 (5 bases each). CDR3 length: 16 residues. Germline values: CDR1 LNHNV, CDR2 YYDKDF (reference sequence). Trimming cost V 2 bases and J 2 bases, with 16 bases left between them. DNA of the CDR3: TGTGCCACCAGCAGATCCGGTTCAGGGAGCACCTACGAGCAGTACTTC. It encodes CATSRSGSGSTYEQYF.

V usage is TRBV29-1 and J usage is TRBJ2-7; 10 positions match TRBD1. Germline CDR1 SQVTM, CDR2 ANQGSEA. J lost 1 base, V lost 5 bases, and 11 bases had no gene match. CDR3 length: 16 residues. The CDR3 reads CSVRGPGQGSSYEQYF. The CDR3 DNA reads as TGCAGCGTTAGAGGTCCGGGACAGGGGTCGTCCTACGAGCAGTACTTC.

This clonotype was observed a few times. J is TRBJ1-5 and V is TRBV10-3; a weak D match, TRBD1 (5 bases). The CDR3 runs to 16 residues. CDR1 is ENHRY and CDR2 is SYGVKD in the germline V gene. V lost 0 bases, J lost 4 bases, and 13 bases lay in between. The CDR3 spells CAISESVGTGNQPQHF. Here the CDR3 DNA reads TGTGCCATCAGTGAGTCGGTAGGGACGGGAAATCAGCCCCAGCATTTT.

This clonotype was observed a handful of times. The rearrangement uses TRBV9 and TRBJ1-2, with D possibly matching TRBD1 (5 bases). This CDR3 comprises 15 residues. Germline V gene data show CDR1 as SGDLS and CDR2 as YYNGEE. Trimming removed 0 bases from V and 4 bases from J, with 13 bases in between. The DNA for the CDR3 is TGTGCCAGCAGCGTAGGAAGGGGCCTGTCCTATGGCTACACCTTC. This encodes CASSVGRGLSYGYTF.

This clonotype has only a few counts. The chain carries TRBV20-1 and TRBJ2-5; D assignment may be TRBD1 or TRBD2 (6 bases each). This CDR3 region has 16 residues. Germline CDR1 is DFQATT and CDR2 is SNEGSKA (reference sequence). V gave up 5 bases and J gave up 2 bases, with 21 bases separating them. CDR3 nucleotides: TGCAGTGCTCCTCCCAGCCCGGAGGGGGAGCAAGAGACCCAGTACTTC. Amino acid sequence: CSAPPSPEGEQETQYF.

About this clonotype: Being one base from a much bigger clone, this may be a read error. This chain connects TRBV9 to TRBJ1-2; D ambiguous. V lost 5 bases and J lost 3, with 8 bases in between. Germline values: CDR1 SGDLS, CDR2 YYNGEE. The CDR3 runs to 12 residues. The CDR3: CASSFEDYGYTF. The CDR3 nucleotides are TGTGCCAGCAGTTTCGAAGACTATGGCTACACCTTC.

The chain is built from TRBV12-3 or TRBV12-4 and TRBJ2-7; 10 bases are shared with TRBD2. The length of the CDR3 is 15 residues. J lost 1 base, V lost 3 bases, and 3 bases had no gene match. The CDR3 is CASSFGLAESYEQYF. CDR3 DNA: TGTGCCAGCAGTTTCGGACTAGCGGAGTCCTACGAGCAGTACTTC.

This chain uses TRBV29-1 with TRBJ2-5; 7 bases are shared with TRBD2. The V gene's germline CDR1 is SQVTM and CDR2 ANQGSEA. J gave up 7 bases and V 6 bases, and 8 bases lay outside the gene matches. The CDR3 totals 12 residues. CDR3 sequence (DNA): TGCAGCGTCCAGGCGGGAGTAGGGACCCAGTACTTC. It specifies CSVQAGVGTQYF.

V usage is TRBV2 and J usage is TRBJ2-5; 12 bases agree with TRBD1. The CDR3 has 16 amino acids. V lost 4 bases and J lost 4; bases outside the gene matches: 7. The germline gives CDR1 SNHLY, CDR2 FYNNEI. CDR3 sequence reads: CASSVSQGQGAETQYF. The DNA of the CDR3 is TGTGCCAGCAGTGTATCCCAGGGACAGGGGGCAGAGACCCAGTACTTC.

This clonotype was observed a handful of times. The rearrangement uses TRBV7-9 and TRBJ2-7; D unclear. Trimming pared 5 bases from V and 0 bases from J, leaving 11 bases between. Germline V gene sequence: CDR1 SEHNR, CDR2 FQNEAQ (reference sequence). This CDR3 region has 14 residues. The CDR3 reads CASSDSRSSYEQYF. The DNA for the CDR3 is TGTGCCAGCAGCGATAGTAGGAGCTCCTACGAGCAGTACTTC.

V and J are TRBV7-2 and TRBJ2-2, with D uncertain. Germline CDR1 reads SGHTA; CDR2 reads FQGNSA. The CDR3 runs to 14 residues. V lost 1 base, J lost 4 bases, and 7 bases lay in between. CDR3 loop: CASSLVVSTGELFF. CDR3 nucleotide sequence: TGTGCCAGCAGCTTAGTAGTGAGCACCGGGGAGCTGTTTTTT.

In its sample, this clonotype was seen a few times. CDR3 protein: CATSDVGNSYEQYF. The CDR3 bases are TGTGCCACCAGTGATGTGGGGAATTCCTACGAGCAGTACTTC. The chain recombines TRBV24-1 with TRBJ2-7, with D unresolved. CDR3 size: 14 residues. V lost 3 bases to trimming and J lost 1 base, with 9 bases between them. The germline gives CDR1 KGHDR, CDR2 SFDVKD.

This clonotype was observed at least ten times. This chain joins TRBV2 and TRBJ1-3; D is uncertain. Germline V gene lookup returns CDR1 SNHLY and CDR2 FYNNEI. This CDR3 has 13 residues. Trimming cost V 1 base and J 2 bases, with 3 bases left between them. CDR3 sequence: CASSEVTGNTIYF. CDR3 nucleotides: TGTGCCAGCAGTGAAGTCACTGGAAACACCATATATTTT.

The genes are TRBV7-9 and TRBJ2-5, with 10 bases fitting TRBD1. Germline assignment: CDR1 SEHNR and CDR2 FQNEAQ (reference sequence). The CDR3 length is 13 residues. Unmatched junction bases numbered 8, after V lost 3 bases and J lost 13 bases. The CDR3 DNA reads TGTGCCAGCAGCTTCCCGGGACAGGGGCTATTGTACTTC. It encodes CASSFPGQGLLYF. Full variable domain (remainder filled in from reference TRBV7-9 and TRBJ2-5): DTGVSQNPRHKITKRGQNVTFRCDPISEHNRLYWYRQTLGQGPEFLTYFQNEAQLEKSRLLSDRFSAERPKGSFSTLEIQRTEQGDSAMYLCASSFPGQGLLYFGPGTRLLVL.